This T cell receptor beta chain was sequenced for a study of CD8+ T cells in alopecia areata. This clone was seen a handful of times. Isolated RNA was reverse transcribed into cDNA used as the sequencing template. The data were produced by immunoSEQ multiplex PCR, yet TCRdb's version contains in-frame clones alone and is incomplete. The sample records approximately 220,000 clones, 35% to 40% being singletons. Specified treatment: oral pan-JAK inhibitor, 5-10 mg twice daily. The source of this sequence is a human donor with alopecia areata. Sequencing was performed on CD4+ T cells sorted from blood, taken at approximately week 30, from a patient treated with tofacitinib.

CDR3 sequence reads: CASSTRKPDTQYF. DNA of the CDR3: TGTGCCAGCAGCACCCGGAAGCCGGATACGCAGTATTTT. The chain carries TRBV13 and TRBJ2-3; D gene ambiguous. Germline values: CDR1 PRHDT, CDR2 FYEKMQ (reference sequence). The CDR3 runs to 13 residues. V lost 5 bases and J 6 bases, leaving 12 bases between the germline ends.